This T cell receptor beta chain was recorded in a study of cytomegalovirus exposure and HLA in healthy donors. Across the study: Unique TCR beta sequences numbering approximately 120 million came from 150 million to 200 million T cells in an earlier analysis.

Primers for the PCR totalled 60 Vbeta and 13 Jbeta. Generated by immunoSEQ multiplex PCR, the TCRdb table keeps only in-frame clones and is missing some. This table has some 140,000 clones, around 79% appearing once. Findings of the study overall: The majority of CMV-associated TCR beta chains were reported as apparently HLA-restricted in a later analysis. Across donors, most TCRs were seen rarely, yet some public ones were widespread.

A note on this clone: The antigen remains unidentified.

V was shortened by 2 bases and J by 2 bases, with 10 bases between the two germline ends. CDR3 length: 14 residues. Germline V gene data show CDR1 as MNHEY and CDR2 as SMNVEV (reference sequence). V usage is TRBV27 and J usage is TRBJ2-7, with D tentatively TRBD1 (6 bases). Specimen: PBMCs. The sequence was obtained from a man aged 30 to 39 in good health and CMV-seropositive. The CDR3 DNA reads as TGTGCCAGCAGTTTACAAGGGGGAGCCTACGAGCAGTACTTC. Translated, it gives CASSLQGGAYEQYF.